This entry lists 32 T cell receptor beta chains sequenced from one sample in a study of T cells in tuberculosis. Sequencing was performed with immunoSEQ multiplex PCR; in TCRdb, only in-frame clones are kept and a portion is missing. The sample gives tens of thousands of clones, 70% to 85% of which show up once; under 15% is in the top ten. As to time point: new active TB diagnosis, blood taken before or within 7 days of starting treatment. Here the sequenced sample was PBMCs, taken at tuberculosis diagnosis. The receptors were sampled from an adult with tuberculosis.

The rearrangement uses TRBV4-3 and TRBJ1-5; 10 bases agree with TRBD1. CDR3 length: 15 amino acids. V lost 4 bases and J lost 2; bases outside the gene matches: 2. The germline V gene encodes CDR1 LGHNA and CDR2 YSLEER. CDR3 coding DNA: TGCGCCAGCAGCCTTGGGACAGGGGGCAATCAGCCCCAGCATTTT. Its translation is CASSLGTGGNQPQHF.

V gene TRBV27 combines with J gene TRBJ2-5, with 8 nucleotides matching TRBD1. Trimming took 6 bases from V and 5 from J; bases not matched to a gene: 5. CDR1 MNHEY and CDR2 SMNVEV come from the germline V gene (reference sequence). CDR3 size: 13 residues. The CDR3 DNA sequence: TGTGCCAGCAGGAGATACAGGGGGGAGACCCAGTACTTC. Encoded protein: CASRRYRGETQYF.

This chain links TRBV13 with TRBJ2-3, with 8 bases lining up with TRBD1. From germline, CDR1 is PRHDT and CDR2 FYEKMQ (reference sequence). After removal of 3 bases from V and 0 bases from J, the junction contained 2 bases not matched to a gene. The CDR3 spans 15 residues. CDR3 DNA sequence: TGTGCCAGCAGCTTGTGGACAGGGAGCACAGATACGCAGTATTTT. Encoded protein: CASSLWTGSTDTQYF.

This sequence joins TRBV11-2 and TRBJ2-7, with 7 positions matching TRBD1. V shed 0 bases, J shed 4 bases, and the junction held 12 bases outside the gene matches. Looked up from germline, CDR1 is SGHAT and CDR2 is FQNNGV. The CDR3 is made up of 17 amino acids. CDR3 amino acids: CASSLDTGGQVHYEQYF. For the CDR3, the DNA is TGTGCCAGCAGCTTAGATACGGGTGGACAGGTTCATTACGAGCAGTACTTC.

This chain connects TRBV7-8 to TRBJ2-7; 9 bases map to TRBD1. This CDR3 comprises 15 residues. J was trimmed by 4 bases and V by 4 bases; bases with no gene match: 8. Germline V gene data show CDR1 as SGHVS and CDR2 as FQNEAQ. For the CDR3, the DNA is TGTGCCAGCAGCTCGAGGTGGGACAGGGCATACGAGCAGTACTTC. It is translated as CASSSRWDRAYEQYF.

V gene TRBV5-4 combines with J gene TRBJ2-1; 8 bases fit TRBD2. The J segment lost 8 bases and the V segment lost 2 bases, leaving 6 bases of the junction unmatched. The germline V gene has CDR1 SGHNT and CDR2 YYREEE (reference sequence). CDR3 size: 14 residues. The CDR3 spells CASSLLAAVDEQFF. CDR3 DNA: TGTGCCAGCAGCTTACTAGCGGCCGTGGATGAGCAGTTCTTC.

The sample holds a few counts of this clone. The V call is TRBV6-6, the J call TRBJ2-3; 10 positions match TRBD2. V lost 4 bases to trimming and J lost 2 bases; unmatched junction nucleotides: 3. The germline CDR1 and CDR2 sequences are MNHNY and SVGAGI (reference sequence). This CDR3 is 15 amino acids long. The chain's CDR3 is CASSSSGRDTDTQYF. Written as DNA, the CDR3 is TGTGCCAGCAGTTCGAGCGGGAGGGACACAGATACGCAGTATTTT.

The rearrangement joins TRBV6-5 to TRBJ2-7; TRBD1 aligns across 9 bases. Germline assignment: CDR1 MNHEY and CDR2 SVGAGI. The CDR3 is 14 residues long. The V gene end was trimmed by 7 bases and the J gene end by 2 bases; junction bases not matched to a gene: 6. The CDR3 sequence: CASNGQGRTYEQYF. The CDR3 nucleotides are TGTGCCAGCAACGGACAGGGGAGGACCTACGAGCAGTACTTC.

The rearrangement joins TRBV4-1 to TRBJ1-5; maybe TRBD1 (6 bases). The CDR3 contains 16 residues. CDR1 and CDR2 from the germline V gene are MGHRA and YSYEKL. Trimming left V 1 base short and J 5 bases short, with 15 bases between. The CDR3 DNA is TGCGCCAGCAGCCAAGGAGTAGGGGGAGCGGATCAGCCCCAGCATTTT. Protein product: CASSQGVGGADQPQHF.

In this sample, this clone turned up a few times. The V call is TRBV19, the J call TRBJ1-3; a weak D match, TRBD1 (5 bases). V was clipped by 5 bases and J by 9 bases, with 20 bases between them. Germline V gene lookup returns CDR1 LNHDA and CDR2 SQIVND (reference sequence). The CDR3 contains 15 residues. The CDR3 here is CASSSVPGRLATIYF. CDR3 sequence (DNA): TGTGCCAGTAGTTCTGTTCCAGGGAGGCTCGCCACCATATATTTT. The complete variable domain, with remaining parts taken from reference TRBV19 and TRBJ1-3, reads DGGITQSPKYLFRKEGQNVTLSCEQNLNHDAMYWYRQDPGQGLRLIYYSQIVNDFQKGDIAEGYSVSREKKESFPLTVTSAQKNPTAFYLCASSSVPGRLATIYFGEGSWLTVV.

The chain is built from TRBV7-2 and TRBJ1-3; D perhaps matches TRBD1 (6 bases). V gave up 1 base and J gave up 0 bases, with 19 bases separating them. CDR1 and CDR2 from the germline V gene are SGHTA and FQGNSA. The length of the CDR3 is 19 residues. The chain's CDR3 is CASSLEVKLRGISGNTIYF. CDR3 sequence (DNA): TGTGCCAGCAGCTTAGAGGTAAAGCTTAGGGGGATCTCTGGAAACACCATATATTTT.

The chain joins TRBV9 to TRBJ1-1; D ambiguous. The germline CDR1 and CDR2 sequences are SGDLS and YYNGEE. The V end was cut by 7 bases, the J end by 4 bases, with 11 bases between. The CDR3 is made up of 12 amino acids. The chain's CDR3 is CASADTFTEAFF. CDR3 bases: TGTGCCAGCGCCGACACTTTCACTGAAGCTTTCTTT.

The chain has TRBV19 and TRBJ2-7; tentatively, D is TRBD1 (5 bases). The ends were cut back, 9 bases at V and 0 bases at J, with 15 bases in the middle. The CDR3 is 14 residues long. Germline V gene data show CDR1 as LNHDA and CDR2 as SQIVND (reference sequence). CDR3: CASQMTVTSYEQYF. Written as DNA, the CDR3 is TGTGCCAGCCAAATGACAGTAACCTCCTACGAGCAGTACTTC.

This CDR3 reads CASRGRGEREIVEFF. The DNA of the CDR3 is TGTGCCAGCAGGGGCAGGGGCGAGCGGGAAATCGTAGAGTTCTTC. The V gene is TRBV28, the J gene TRBJ2-1; tentative D call: TRBD2 (7 bases). Trimming pared 6 bases from V and 14 bases from J, leaving 26 bases between. The CDR3 totals 15 residues. Germline loops: CDR1 MDHEN, CDR2 SYDVKM.

This chain links TRBV28 with TRBJ2-3; possibly TRBD2 for D (7 bases). There are 16 residues in the CDR3. The germline V gene encodes CDR1 MDHEN and CDR2 SYDVKM. Trimming removed 4 bases from V and 6 bases from J, with 20 bases in between. CDR3 nucleotide sequence: TGTGCCAGCAGTTCCATGGGGGCGGGAGAGGCGGATACGCAGTATTTT. Residues: CASSSMGAGEADTQYF.

The J gene is TRBJ2-3, the V gene TRBV7-7; no definite D call. The CDR3 totals 14 residues. With 5 bases removed from V and 8 bases from J, the gap between germline ends came to 17 bases. Germline assignment: CDR1 SSHAT and CDR2 FNYEAQ (reference sequence). The CDR3 reads CASSETTQPSTQYF. Written as DNA, the CDR3 is TGTGCCAGCAGCGAAACAACGCAACCCAGTACGCAGTATTTT.

The chain employs TRBV19 and TRBJ2-3, with TRBD2 identical over 7 bases. The CDR3 sequence is 15 residues long. Germline V CDR1 and CDR2: LNHDA, SQIVND (reference sequence). Losses at the gene ends were 1 base for V and 2 bases for J; bases not matched to a gene: 3. The CDR3 loop reads CASSIGGGYTDTQYF. CDR3 sequence (DNA): TGTGCCAGTAGTATAGGGGGGGGGTACACAGATACGCAGTATTTT.

In nucleotides, the CDR3 is TGTGCCAGCAGCCTACAGGGGCAGGGCTATGGCTACACCTTC. Residues: CASSLQGQGYGYTF. V and J are TRBV13 and TRBJ1-2, with 7 bases aligning to TRBD1. This CDR3 has 14 amino acids. The germline CDR1 and CDR2 sequences are PRHDT and FYEKMQ (reference sequence). V gave up 5 bases and J gave up 4 bases; unmatched junction bases: 7.

This clone was seen only once. The genes are TRBV18 and TRBJ2-5; 9 bases align to TRBD2. V lost 6 bases to trimming and J lost 2 bases; unmatched junction nucleotides: 10. This CDR3 has 16 residues. Germline values: CDR1 KGHSH, CDR2 LQKENI. The CDR3 loop reads CASSRSVAGAQETQYF. CDR3 coding DNA: TGTGCCAGCTCTCGTTCTGTAGCGGGAGCACAAGAGACCCAGTACTTC.

In this sample, this clone is medium-sized. The chain uses TRBV9 and TRBJ2-7; D uncertain. The CDR3 consists of 12 residues. Germline V gives CDR1 SGDLS, CDR2 YYNGEE. Trimming stripped 0 bases from V and 6 bases from J, with 7 bases between. CDR3 region: CASSVGASEQYF. CDR3 coding DNA: TGTGCCAGCAGCGTAGGAGCCTCCGAGCAGTACTTC. The complete variable domain, with remaining parts taken from reference TRBV9 and TRBJ2-7, reads DSGVTQTPKHLITATGQRVTLRCSPRSGDLSVYWYQQSLDQGLQFLIQYYNGEERAKGNILERFSAQQFPDLHSELNLSSLELGDSALYFCASSVGASEQYFGPGTRLTVT.

The chain joins TRBV5-5 to TRBJ2-1; TRBD2 matches at 8 bases. Per germline, CDR1 SGHKS and CDR2 YYEKEE (reference sequence). The junction had 1 base not matched to a gene; V was cut back by 2 bases and J by 0 bases. The CDR3 length is 15 residues. CDR3 bases: TGTGCCAGCAGCTTAGCGGGGGACTCCTACAATGAGCAGTTCTTC. This sequence encodes CASSLAGDSYNEQFF.

The chain links TRBV2 to TRBJ2-1, with 14 bases identical to TRBD2. Losses at the gene ends were 6 bases for V and 4 bases for J; bases not matched to a gene: 8. The CDR3 consists of 17 residues. Looked up from germline, CDR1 is SNHLY and CDR2 is FYNNEI. Here the CDR3 DNA reads TGTGCCAGCAGGCCCCGACTAGCGGGAGGGCCTTACAATGAGCAGTTCTTC. It codes for CASRPRLAGGPYNEQFF.

This chain uses TRBV6-6 with TRBJ2-2; D uncertain. This CDR3 is 12 amino acids long. Trimming stripped 5 bases from V and 5 bases from J, with 6 bases between. In germline, CDR1 is MNHNY, CDR2 SVGAGI (reference sequence). The CDR3 sequence is CASSAGTGELFF. The CDR3 DNA reads as TGTGCCAGCAGTGCCGGGACCGGGGAGCTGTTTTTT.

The V gene is TRBV5-8, the J gene TRBJ2-3; 9 bases align to TRBD2. The CDR3 extends over 16 amino acids. Looked up from germline, CDR1 is SGHTS and CDR2 is YDEGEE. J lost 0 bases, V lost 4 bases, and 6 bases had no gene match. In DNA form, the CDR3 reads TGTGCCAGCAGCCCACGACTAGCGGTTAGCACAGATACGCAGTATTTT. Its translation is CASSPRLAVSTDTQYF. Full variable domain (remainder filled in from reference TRBV5-8 and TRBJ2-3): EAGVTQSPTHLIKTRGQQATLRCSPISGHTSVYWYQQALGLGLQFLLWYDEGEERNRGNFPPRFSGRQFPNYSSELNVNALELEDSALYLCASSPRLAVSTDTQYFGPGTRLTVL.

This rearrangement joins TRBV10-1 to TRBJ2-3, with TRBD1 identical over 10 bases. Unmatched junction bases numbered 4, after V lost 6 bases and J lost 4 bases. The length of the CDR3 is 14 residues. Germline V gives CDR1 WNHNN, CDR2 SYGVQD (reference sequence). The CDR3 spells CASSGTGVSDTQYF. CDR3 in DNA: TGCGCCAGCAGCGGGACAGGGGTTTCAGATACGCAGTATTTT.

J is TRBJ1-1 and V is TRBV9, with a possible D match to TRBD1 (5 bases). Per germline, CDR1 SGDLS and CDR2 YYNGEE. The CDR3 covers 14 residues. V was pared by 5 bases and J by 4 bases, with 15 bases between. CDR3 sequence reads: CASRALGGVTEAFF. Here the CDR3 DNA reads TGTGCCAGCAGGGCCCTAGGAGGGGTCACTGAAGCTTTCTTT.

This chain connects TRBV11-2 to TRBJ1-2, with TRBD1 identical over 7 bases. CDR3 size: 15 residues. The germline gives CDR1 SGHAT, CDR2 FQNNGV. With 5 bases clipped from V and 0 bases from J, the junction kept 6 bases outside the gene matches. The DNA of the CDR3 is TGTGCCAGCAGCACAACAGGGGTTCCTAACTATGGCTACACCTTC. This codes for CASSTTGVPNYGYTF.

The gene calls are TRBV2 and TRBJ1-1, with D perhaps matching TRBD1 (5 bases). The V and J ends lost 3 bases and 4 bases respectively, with 12 bases between them. CDR3 length: 14 residues. Germline assignment: CDR1 SNHLY and CDR2 FYNNEI. In DNA form, the CDR3 reads TGTGCCAGCAGTGAGGCGCAGGGAGGCACTGAAGCTTTCTTT. Its translation: CASSEAQGGTEAFF.

The chain links TRBV25-1 to TRBJ1-5, with TRBD1 matching 7 bases. The CDR3 runs 14 residues. The V gene end was trimmed by 4 bases and the J gene end by 4 bases; junction bases not matched to a gene: 4. Looked up from germline, CDR1 is MGHDK and CDR2 is SYGVNS. DNA for the CDR3: TGTGCCAGCAGTGGACAGGGTGGAAATCAGCCCCAGCATTTT. Translated: CASSGQGGNQPQHF.

This chain uses TRBV28 with TRBJ1-2, with D possibly matching TRBD1 (6 bases). The germline V gene encodes CDR1 MDHEN and CDR2 SYDVKM. CDR3 length: 14 amino acids. V lost 5 bases and J 8 bases, leaving 18 bases between the germline ends. This CDR3 reads CASSPSGTSRGYTF. CDR3 DNA sequence: TGTGCCAGCAGTCCCTCCGGGACATCGCGAGGCTACACCTTC.

The chain combines TRBV2 with TRBJ2-3; D remains ambiguous. CDR1 is SNHLY, CDR2 FYNNEI, per germline. Deletions cut 3 bases from V and 0 bases from J, with 4 bases between. CDR3 size: 13 residues. The CDR3 DNA reads TGTGCCAGCAGTGAGGGCAGCACAGATACGCAGTATTTT. Its protein product is CASSEGSTDTQYF.

J is TRBJ2-7 and V is TRBV4-3, with TRBD1 as a possible D gene (6 bases). This CDR3 region has 13 residues. Germline loops: CDR1 LGHNA, CDR2 YSLEER. V was trimmed by 4 bases and J by 3 bases, leaving 10 bases between them. The CDR3: CASSPARGYEQYF. CDR3 nucleotide sequence: TGCGCCAGCAGCCCAGCCAGGGGCTACGAGCAGTACTTC.